Given below is one T cell receptor (beta chain) in context. What this receptor recognizes is not known. It has no much larger one-base neighbor in the sample; base qualities were not kept. Distinct nucleotide sequences in the sample also encode this CDR3. The method behind the library was the immunoSEQ multiplex PCR assay. Imported from immuneACCESS, the table was reduced by TCRdb to in-frame sequences with V and J called. These copies leave out some clones; in studies compared against another copy, an unresolved V gene accounts for under half, and the cause of the remainder is not known. The sample yields under 110,000 clones; over 75% were counted once. The ten top clones hold 2.4% of the sample. The data were obtained in a study of radiotherapy plus CTLA-4 blockade in lung cancer (dated by TCRdb to the late 2010s). Concerning the study at large: Objective responses were observed in 15% to 20% of enrolled patients, and disease control was achieved in about 32%. What the authors observed across the whole study: The strongest predictors of response, as reported, were early dynamic changes in blood T cell clones along with a rise in serum interferon-beta after radiation. TCR clones derived from tumors expanded in peripheral blood after treatment with radiotherapy and ipilimumab.

The study tested focal radiation therapy combined with CTLA-4 blockade (ipilimumab) in patients with chemo-refractory metastatic non-small-cell lung cancer. Trimming takes 1 base from V and 4 bases from J, and the germline ends sit 9 bases apart. Looking up the germline V gene yields CDR1 SGHAT and CDR2 FQNNGV. The CDR3 goes from the cysteine to the phenylalanine over 14 residues. The DNA shown is the 42-base CDR3, in frame from base 1. The sample in question was peripheral blood, obtained from a patient treated with radiotherapy plus ipilimumab. The sequence was collected from a human donor with non-small cell lung cancer that progressed on radiotherapy plus ipilimumab. Some clones in this sample may be carry-over from other donors' samples. This sequence uses TRBV11-2 and TRBJ2-3; a confident D gene designation cannot be given. The DNA sequence is TGTGCCAGCAGCTTAGTGCTACGCTCAGATACGCAGTATTTT. It codes for CASSLVLRSDTQYF.